The 28 T cell receptor beta chains below all came from one sample that was sequenced in a study of T cell changes during pregnancy in multiple sclerosis. Only in-frame clones appear in the TCRdb table, and some are missing; sequencing was by immunoSEQ multiplex PCR. The sample records about 22,000 clones, roughly nine tenths being singletons. This specimen was CD4+ T cells from peripheral blood mononuclear cells, taken after pregnancy. Receptor source: a female donor in good health, enrolled as a control in a pregnancy study.

In DNA form, the CDR3 reads TGCAGTGCGTCTGGAGGCGAAAAACTGTTTTTT. Its protein product is CSASGGEKLFF. The chain combines TRBV20-1 with TRBJ1-4; D not certain. CDR3 length equals 11 residues. Between the trimmed V and J ends, which lost 6 bases and 8 bases, there was a span of 10 bases. Germline CDR1 is DFQATT and CDR2 is SNEGSKA (reference sequence).

This clone was picked up one time. The chain links TRBV19 to TRBJ2-5; 7 bases match TRBD1. V shed 5 bases and J 4 bases; nucleotides not matched to a gene: 7. This CDR3 spans 14 amino acids. Germline V gene sequence: CDR1 LNHDA, CDR2 SQIVND (reference sequence). CDR3 DNA: TGTGCCAGTAGTCCTTGGACAGGCCGAGAGACCCAGTACTTC. Protein product: CASSPWTGRETQYF.

This clone was seen once. Written as DNA, the CDR3 is TGTGCCAGCAGCTTGGGCAGGACTAACACTGAAGCTTTCTTT. The encoded protein is CASSLGRTNTEAFF. The genes are TRBV5-5 and TRBJ1-1; D uncertain. Trimming pared 0 bases from V and 2 bases from J, leaving 8 bases between. CDR3 length: 14 amino acids. Germline V gene sequence: CDR1 SGHKS, CDR2 YYEKEE (reference sequence).

The chain has TRBV28 and TRBJ1-2; D may be TRBD1 (5 bases). In germline, CDR1 is MDHEN, CDR2 SYDVKM. The V end lost 2 bases, the J end lost 6 bases, and 13 bases lay between the germline ends. This CDR3 region has 14 residues. CDR3 residues: CASSLLGGPDGYTF. For the CDR3, the DNA is TGTGCCAGCAGTTTACTCGGGGGACCAGATGGCTACACCTTC.

The V call is TRBV19, the J call TRBJ2-1; D is unclear. Trimming stripped 5 bases from V and 8 bases from J, with 13 bases between. Per germline, CDR1 LNHDA and CDR2 SQIVND (reference sequence). This CDR3 is 13 amino acids long. As DNA, the CDR3 is TGTGCCAGTAGTCCCTACCGCGGAGATGAGCAGTTCTTC. It is translated as CASSPYRGDEQFF.

The chain couples TRBV10-3 to TRBJ2-3; 12 bases match TRBD2. The germline V gene has CDR1 ENHRY and CDR2 SYGVKD. CDR3 length equals 17 residues. Trimming removed 2 bases from V and 4 bases from J; junction bases left unmatched: 7. The CDR3 is CAISEAGLAGFADTQYF. CDR3 in DNA: TGTGCCATCAGTGAGGCCGGACTAGCGGGATTCGCAGATACGCAGTATTTT.

This sequence joins TRBV30 and TRBJ1-6, with D hard to call. The CDR3 runs to 17 residues. CDR1 is GTSNPN, CDR2 SVGIG, per germline (reference sequence). V dropped 1 base and J dropped 5 bases, with 18 bases sitting between them. The chain's CDR3 is CAWSALDRRADNSPLHF. The CDR3 nucleotides read TGTGCCTGGAGTGCCCTGGACCGCCGAGCGGATAATTCACCCCTCCACTTT.

V and J are TRBV27 and TRBJ2-3; 8 bases match TRBD2. The CDR3 is 18 amino acids. Trimming took 0 bases from V and 4 from J; bases not matched to a gene: 12. Germline lookup yields CDR1 MNHEY and CDR2 SMNVEV (reference sequence). CDR3 coding DNA: TGTGCCAGCAGTTTATCGGGCGCGGCCGGGAGGGCCTCAGATACGCAGTATTTT. The encoded protein is CASSLSGAAGRASDTQYF.

V gene TRBV7-6 combines with J gene TRBJ1-1; D unresolved. Germline V gene data show CDR1 as SGHVS and CDR2 as FNYEAQ. V lost 5 bases and J lost 1, with 8 bases in between. CDR3 length: 13 residues. The DNA for the CDR3 is TGTGCCAGCAGCCCACTAGGGAACACTGAAGCTTTCTTT. The encoded protein is CASSPLGNTEAFF. The variable domain in full, with the rest retrieved from reference TRBV7-6 and TRBJ1-1, is GAGVSQSPRYKVTKRGQDVALRCDPISGHVSLYWYRQALGQGPEFLTYFNYEAQQDKSGLPNDRFSAERPEGSISTLTIQRTEQRDSAMYRCASSPLGNTEAFFGQGTRLTVV.

The chain joins TRBV7-2 to TRBJ2-7; D is undetermined. Germline values: CDR1 SGHTA, CDR2 FQGNSA. The length of the CDR3 is 15 residues. The ends were cut back, 2 bases at V and 2 bases at J, with 13 bases in the middle. The CDR3 sequence is CASSLNGGRTYEQYF. CDR3 sequence (DNA): TGTGCCAGCAGCTTAAATGGCGGCCGAACCTACGAGCAGTACTTC.

DNA for the CDR3: TGTGCCAGCAGCTTCGCTAGCGGGGCGAACACCGGGGAGCTGTTTTTT. Its protein is CASSFASGANTGELFF. The chain links TRBV7-9 to TRBJ2-2, with 9 bases matching TRBD2. Germline-derived CDR1 and CDR2 are SEHNR and FQNEAQ (reference sequence). The CDR3 consists of 16 residues. J lost 0 bases, V lost 3 bases, and 2 bases had no gene match.

Only one count was recorded for this clone. This chain uses TRBV9 with TRBJ1-5; TRBD1 matches 8 bases. The length of the CDR3 is 15 residues. V shed 2 bases and J 5 bases; nucleotides not matched to a gene: 6. The V gene's germline CDR1 is SGDLS and CDR2 YYNGEE. CDR3 nucleotide sequence: TGTGCCAGCAGCGTGCAGGGGGCCCGTGATCAGCCCCAGCATTTT. This translates into CASSVQGARDQPQHF.

The gene calls are TRBV12-2 and TRBJ1-5; TRBD1 was called by the table and not checked on the DNA. TRBV12-2 is classified as a pseudogene. The CDR3 is made up of 14 amino acids. The CDR3, as DNA: TGTGCAAGTCGCGCATTCCGAAGTGGCCAGCCCCAGCATTTT. Its translation is CASRAFRSGQPQHF.

J is TRBJ2-1 and V is TRBV7-9; TRBD1 might be the D (6 bases). CDR1 SEHNR and CDR2 FQNEAQ come from the germline V gene (reference sequence). Trimming shortened V by 4 bases and J by 9 bases, and 19 bases separated the two germline ends. The CDR3 consists of 15 residues. The CDR3 is CASSWGHLTVGEQFF. CDR3 nucleotide sequence: TGTGCCAGCAGCTGGGGACACCTGACCGTCGGTGAGCAGTTCTTC. The full variable domain, in which reference TRBV7-9 and TRBJ2-1 provide the parts outside the CDR3, is DTGVSQNPRHKITKRGQNVTFRCDPISEHNRLYWYRQTLGQGPEFLTYFQNEAQLEKSRLLSDRFSAERPKGSFSTLEIQRTEQGDSAMYLCASSWGHLTVGEQFFGPGTRLTVL.

The chain uses TRBV7-6 and TRBJ2-2; 8 nucleotides match TRBD2. CDR3 size: 15 residues. Losses at the gene ends were 4 bases for V and 6 bases for J; bases not matched to a gene: 7. CDR1 and CDR2 from the germline V gene are SGHVS and FNYEAQ. The CDR3 DNA follows: TGTGCCAGCAGCTCGGGACTAGGCTCAGCCGGGGAGCTGTTTTTT. Translated, it gives CASSSGLGSAGELFF.

The chain employs TRBV11-2 and TRBJ2-7; 11 bases map to TRBD1. Germline V gene sequence: CDR1 SGHAT, CDR2 FQNNGV. The CDR3 is made up of 18 amino acids. V lost 5 bases to trimming and J lost 4 bases; unmatched junction nucleotides: 16. CDR3: CASSPISRDRGAGYEQYF. CDR3 DNA: TGTGCCAGCAGCCCAATCTCCCGGGACAGGGGGGCGGGGTACGAGCAGTACTTC.

The rearrangement joins TRBV6-5 to TRBJ2-3; 7 bases agree with TRBD2. The ends lost 10 bases at V and 4 bases at J; junction bases unmatched: 11. Germline V gene lookup returns CDR1 MNHEY and CDR2 SVGAGI. This CDR3 contains 14 residues. This CDR3 reads CATVPGGRSDTQYF. CDR3 coding DNA: TGTGCCACGGTTCCGGGGGGTCGCTCAGATACGCAGTATTTT.

The rearrangement joins TRBV20-1 to TRBJ2-7; D might be TRBD1 (5 bases). CDR3 length: 11 amino acids. CDR1 and CDR2 (germline): DFQATT, SNEGSKA (reference sequence). The CDR3 loop reads CRLGPTDPQYF. The CDR3 DNA reads as TGCAGGCTGGGGCCTACGGATCCCCAGTACTTC.

The chain joins TRBV6-6 to TRBJ1-5; no firm D call. Germline V lookup: CDR1 MNHNY, CDR2 SVGAGI (reference sequence). Trimming left V 6 bases short and J 3 bases short, with 12 bases between. The CDR3 consists of 14 residues. The CDR3 here is CASRRTDFNQPQHF. The CDR3 nucleotides are TGTGCCAGCAGAAGAACAGATTTCAATCAGCCCCAGCATTTT.

This chain connects TRBV29-1 to TRBJ1-2; D gene unclear. Trimming shortened V by 3 bases and J by 4 bases, and 3 bases separated the two germline ends. CDR3 length: 10 residues. Germline-derived CDR1 and CDR2 are SQVTM and ANQGSEA. The DNA of the CDR3 is TGCAGCGTTGACAGCTATGGCTACACCTTC. This sequence encodes CSVDSYGYTF. Combining the CDR3 with reference TRBV29-1 and TRBJ1-2 gives the whole variable domain SAVISQKPSRDICQRGTSLTIQCQVDSQVTMMFWYRQQPGQSLTLIATANQGSEATYESGFVIDKFPISRPNLTFSTLTVSNMSPEDSSIYLCSVDSYGYTFGSGTRLTVV.

The rearrangement joins TRBV9 to TRBJ2-3; D ambiguous. The CDR3 runs 16 residues. V was cut by 0 bases and J by 1 base, with 12 bases left in between. CDR1 and CDR2 from the germline V gene are SGDLS and YYNGEE. CDR3 nucleotide sequence: TGTGCCAGCAGCGTAGGGTCACTCCTAGGCACAGATACGCAGTATTTT. Its protein product is CASSVGSLLGTDTQYF.

This chain connects TRBV16 to TRBJ1-5; no definite D call. In germline, CDR1 is KGHSY, CDR2 FQNENV. The CDR3 has 14 amino acids. V lost 0 bases, J lost 3 bases, and 6 bases lay in between. CDR3 coding DNA: TGTGCCAGCAGCCAATCTCCCATCAATCAGCCCCAGCATTTT. Its translation: CASSQSPINQPQHF.

The chain carries TRBV7-2 and TRBJ2-6; perhaps TRBD2 as D (5 bases). The CDR3 is 13 amino acids. V was clipped by 6 bases and J by 4 bases, with 7 bases between them. Looked up from germline, CDR1 is SGHTA and CDR2 is FQGNSA. The CDR3 nucleotides read TGTGCCAGCAGATCGGGAGGGGCCAACGTCCTGACTTTC. This codes for CASRSGGANVLTF.

This chain uses TRBV4-3 with TRBJ2-1, with 10 nucleotides matching TRBD2. This CDR3 region has 21 residues. Germline CDR1 is LGHNA and CDR2 is YSLEER. J was trimmed by 4 bases and V by 4 bases; bases with no gene match: 22. The CDR3 DNA reads as TGCGCCAGCAGCCCCAGTTGGGGCAGCGGGAGGGCCCTCAGTATGTACAATGAGCAGTTCTTC. Protein product: CASSPSWGSGRALSMYNEQFF.

This chain joins TRBV10-3 and TRBJ2-5; no clear D gene. CDR1 is ENHRY, CDR2 SYGVKD, per germline. Between the trimmed V and J ends, which lost 3 bases and 5 bases, there was a span of 7 bases. The CDR3 sequence is 12 residues long. CDR3 in amino acids: CAISETLETQYF. CDR3 DNA: TGTGCCATCAGTGAAACTTTGGAGACCCAGTACTTC.

This chain links TRBV19 with TRBJ2-3; 8 bases are a match to TRBD1. The CDR3 runs 15 residues. The V gene end was trimmed by 4 bases and the J gene end by 0 bases; junction bases not matched to a gene: 3. Germline V CDR1 and CDR2: LNHDA, SQIVND (reference sequence). The CDR3 DNA reads as TGTGCCAGTAGTACCAGACAGGGGAGCACAGATACGCAGTATTTT. The encoded protein is CASSTRQGSTDTQYF.

The chain uses TRBV9 and TRBJ1-2, with 7 bases lining up with TRBD1. Looked up from germline, CDR1 is SGDLS and CDR2 is YYNGEE. V was clipped by 6 bases and J by 7 bases; unmatched bases: 12. The CDR3 has 14 residues. The CDR3 spells CASTPDRDSVGYTF. CDR3 coding DNA: TGTGCCAGCACTCCCGACAGGGATTCTGTTGGCTACACCTTC.

J is TRBJ2-5 and V is TRBV20-1; D is unresolved. V lost 8 bases, J lost 4 bases, and 11 bases lay in between. Germline CDR1 reads DFQATT; CDR2 reads SNEGSKA (reference sequence). This CDR3 region has 11 residues. The CDR3 DNA follows: TGCAGTCGAGAGAAGAGAGAGACCCAGTACTTC. This codes for CSREKRETQYF.